These 2 T cell receptor beta chains came from one sample sequenced in a study of Ad26.COV2.S vaccination and SARS-CoV-2 variants. TCRdb's table, derived via immunoSEQ multiplex PCR, lists solely in-frame clones and lacks some. Altogether 430,000 or so clones are present, approximately 90% being singletons, with the ten largest covering approximately 12%. Treatment in this sample: around 19 received Ad26.COV2.S at low or high dose, single or two shots; several received placebo; per-sample allocation not given. Day 63 after the first injection of vaccine or placebo was the sampling time. Sample: peripheral blood, taken in a trial of Ad26.COV2.S vaccine versus placebo. The source of these receptors is a person aged 18-65 years who received the Ad26.COV2.S COVID-19 vaccine or a placebo.

The rearrangement links TRBV6-5 to TRBJ1-2; 7 positions agree with TRBD1. The CDR3 loop spans 14 amino acids. V shed 7 bases, J shed 2 bases, and the junction held 7 bases outside the gene matches. Germline V gene sequence: CDR1 MNHEY, CDR2 SVGAGI. The CDR3 spells CASIIARGNYGYTF. CDR3 coding DNA: TGTGCCAGCATAATAGCCAGGGGGAACTATGGCTACACCTTC.

V usage is TRBV25-1 and J usage is TRBJ1-1; 8 positions match TRBD1. J was trimmed by 0 bases and V by 9 bases; bases with no gene match: 3. Germline V gene sequence: CDR1 MGHDK, CDR2 SYGVNS. This CDR3 region has 13 residues. The DNA for the CDR3 is TGTGCCAGTCAGGGGGCATTGAACACTGAAGCTTTCTTT. Amino acids: CASQGALNTEAFF.